The present entry profiles one T cell receptor (beta chain) with its context. The antigen is not known. V lost 5 bases, J lost 0 bases, and 10 bases stayed unmatched. CDR3 size: 16 residues. The data were obtained in a study of cytomegalovirus exposure and HLA in healthy donors. Study context: Early on, a data release was issued that held roughly 86 million unique TCRs from HLA-typed donors.

Study observations and caveats: Later work found that TCR association rates differed between HLA loci; DRB1 had the most and HLA-C the fewest. What TCR beta sequences reportedly achieved was accurate prediction of HLA-A and HLA-B alleles in most subjects. Apparent HLA restriction characterized most CMV-associated TCR beta chains in a later analysis.

Vbeta (60) and Jbeta (13) primers were used in the PCR. Data came from immunoSEQ multiplex PCR; TCRdb stores just in-frame clones and leaves some out. Among roughly 180,000 clones listed, 65% to 85% were seen once. The chain has TRBV5-3 and TRBJ2-7; 8 nucleotides line up with TRBD1. TRBV5-3 is given ORF status, its function remaining uncertain. The TCR was taken from a woman aged 45-65 years in good health and CMV-seropositive. The sample consisted of PBMCs. The CDR3 DNA reads as TGTGCCAGAAGTCAACTTCAGGACAGGGCCTCCTACGAGCAGTACTTC. Translating it yields CARSQLQDRASYEQYF.